The rows below give T cell receptor beta chains drawn from one sample of a study of blood T cell repertoires in COVID-19. The protocol was immunoSEQ multiplex PCR, while the TCRdb copy is restricted to in-frame clones and leaves out a portion. Here the sample spans 180,000 or so clones, roughly 87% being singletons. Sequencing input: PBMCs or T cells enriched from blood (not recorded which). The receptors here all came from a human donor with acute COVID-19. The donor label of this sample is uncertain. CDR3s include the opening cysteine and the closing phenylalanine or tryptophan. D genes are given only for firm matches. Size values are once, few and many counts, or a class for expanded clones, and some rows have none.

CDR3 length: 15
V gene: TRBV6-5
D gene: TRBD1
J gene: TRBJ1-2
clone size: .
CDR3 protein: CASSYSMEGARGYTF
CDR3 DNA: TGTGCCAGCAGTTACTCGATGGAGGGGGCGCGTGGCTACACCTTC

CDR3 length: 16
V gene: TRBV12-5
D gene: .
J gene: TRBJ2-7
clone size: .
CDR3 protein: CASGRLISTEPYEQYF
CDR3 DNA: TGTGCTAGTGGTCGATTAATAAGTACAGAACCCTACGAGCAGTACTTC

CDR3 length: 13
V gene: TRBV2
D gene: .
J gene: TRBJ1-1
clone size: .
CDR3 protein: CASKIQSDTEAFF
CDR3 DNA: TGTGCCAGCAAGATACAGTCCGACACTGAAGCTTTCTTT

CDR3 length: 17
V gene: TRBV6-2/TRBV6-3
D gene: TRBD1
J gene: TRBJ1-1
clone size: .
CDR3 protein: CASSLVLGQEISFEAFF
CDR3 DNA: TGTGCCAGCAGTCTAGTACTCGGACAGGAGATTAGTTTTGAAGCTTTCTTT

CDR3 length: 17
V gene: TRBV19
D gene: .
J gene: TRBJ1-1
clone size: few
CDR3 protein: CASSQSRAGRRNTEAFF
CDR3 DNA: TGTGCCAGTAGCCAAAGCCGGGCAGGGAGGCGGAACACTGAAGCTTTCTTT

CDR3 length: 14
V gene: TRBV2
D gene: .
J gene: TRBJ2-7
clone size: .
CDR3 protein: CASTTLANGYEQYF
CDR3 DNA: TGTGCCAGCACAACATTGGCCAACGGGTACGAGCAGTACTTC

CDR3 length: 17
V gene: TRBV6-1
D gene: TRBD2
J gene: TRBJ2-5
clone size: .
CDR3 protein: CASSETSGGARRKTQYF
CDR3 DNA: TGTGCCAGCAGTGAAACTAGCGGGGGGGCGAGGAGGAAGACCCAGTACTTC

CDR3 length: 18
V gene: TRBV2
D gene: TRBD2
J gene: TRBJ2-7
clone size: .
CDR3 protein: CASSEALRVAGGPHEQYF
CDR3 DNA: TGTGCCAGCAGTGAAGCGCTTCGGGTGGCGGGGGGGCCTCACGAGCAGTACTTC

CDR3 length: 14
V gene: TRBV29-1
D gene: .
J gene: TRBJ2-7
clone size: .
CDR3 protein: CSVVSQAYSYEQYF
CDR3 DNA: TGCAGCGTTGTGTCACAGGCCTACTCCTACGAGCAGTACTTC

CDR3 length: 14
V gene: TRBV7-3
D gene: TRBD1
J gene: TRBJ2-3
clone size: .
CDR3 protein: CASSTGQGTDTQYF
CDR3 DNA: TGTGCCAGCAGCACGGGACAGGGCACAGATACGCAGTATTTT

CDR3 length: 15
V gene: TRBV12-5
D gene: TRBD1
J gene: TRBJ1-6
clone size: .
CDR3 protein: CASGLGQVVLSPLHF
CDR3 DNA: TGTGCTAGTGGTTTAGGACAGGTAGTGCTTTCACCCCTCCACTTT

CDR3 length: 13
V gene: TRBV5-4
D gene: .
J gene: TRBJ1-1
clone size: .
CDR3 protein: CASSLRGNTEAFF
CDR3 DNA: TGTGCCAGCAGCCTTCGGGGGAACACTGAAGCTTTCTTT

CDR3 length: 15
V gene: TRBV19
D gene: .
J gene: TRBJ2-1
clone size: few
CDR3 protein: CASSDSGLTYNEQFF
CDR3 DNA: TGTGCCAGTAGCGACTCAGGGTTGACTTACAATGAGCAGTTCTTC

CDR3 length: 18
V gene: TRBV4-3
D gene: TRBD2
J gene: TRBJ2-3
clone size: .
CDR3 protein: CASSPSRRGGTLTDTQYF
CDR3 DNA: TGCGCCAGCAGCCCCTCGAGGCGGGGGGGGACACTCACAGATACGCAGTATTTT

CDR3 length: 12
V gene: TRBV2
D gene: .
J gene: TRBJ1-6
clone size: .
CDR3 protein: CASRDSGAPLHF
CDR3 DNA: TGTGCCAGCAGGGACAGTGGGGCACCCCTCCACTTT

CDR3 length: 14
V gene: TRBV24-1
D gene: .
J gene: TRBJ2-7
clone size: .
CDR3 protein: CATSDPRKRDEQYF
CDR3 DNA: TGTGCCACCAGTGACCCCCGAAAGAGGGACGAGCAGTACTTC

CDR3 length: 15
V gene: TRBV5-4
D gene: TRBD2
J gene: TRBJ2-1
clone size: .
CDR3 protein: CASSVAGGDYNEQFF
CDR3 DNA: TGTGCCAGCAGCGTAGCGGGGGGGGACTACAATGAGCAGTTCTTC

CDR3 length: 12
V gene: TRBV21-1
D gene: .
J gene: TRBJ2-1
clone size: .
CDR3 protein: CASSRIRGEQFF
CDR3 DNA: TGTGCCAGCAGCCGTATCCGGGGTGAGCAGTTCTTC

CDR3 length: 15
V gene: TRBV7-3
D gene: .
J gene: TRBJ2-1
clone size: .
CDR3 protein: CASSPGIHGYNEQFF
CDR3 DNA: TGTGCCAGCAGCCCGGGGATCCACGGGTACAATGAGCAGTTCTTC

CDR3 length: 15
V gene: TRBV15
D gene: .
J gene: TRBJ1-1
clone size: .
CDR3 protein: CATSRARLGNTEAFF
CDR3 DNA: TGTGCCACCAGCAGGGCCAGGCTGGGGAACACTGAAGCTTTCTTT

CDR3 length: 14
V gene: TRBV29-1
D gene: TRBD1
J gene: TRBJ1-2
clone size: few
CDR3 protein: CSVERTGAGYGYTF
CDR3 DNA: TGCAGCGTGGAGAGGACAGGGGCAGGGTATGGCTACACCTTC

CDR3 length: 17
V gene: TRBV18
D gene: TRBD2
J gene: TRBJ2-3
clone size: .
CDR3 protein: CASSPTSGSLGTDTQYF
CDR3 DNA: TGTGCCAGCTCACCAACTAGCGGGTCCCTTGGCACAGATACGCAGTATTTT

CDR3 length: 14
V gene: TRBV19
D gene: TRBD1
J gene: TRBJ2-7
clone size: few
CDR3 protein: CASSRKGQFDEQYF
CDR3 DNA: TGTGCCAGTAGTAGGAAGGGACAGTTCGACGAGCAGTACTTC

CDR3 length: 13
V gene: TRBV28
D gene: .
J gene: TRBJ2-6
clone size: .
CDR3 protein: CASSFTGANVLTF
CDR3 DNA: TGTGCCAGCAGTTTTACTGGGGCCAACGTCCTGACTTTC

CDR3 length: 13
V gene: TRBV2
D gene: .
J gene: TRBJ2-7
clone size: few
CDR3 protein: CASSLPFSYEQYF
CDR3 DNA: TGTGCCAGCAGTCTCCCGTTCTCCTACGAGCAGTACTTC

CDR3 length: 15
V gene: TRBV24-1
D gene: TRBD1
J gene: TRBJ1-2
clone size: .
CDR3 protein: CATSETRGLTWGYTF
CDR3 DNA: TGTGCCACCAGTGAAACCAGGGGGCTAACATGGGGCTACACCTTC

CDR3 length: 15
V gene: TRBV19
D gene: .
J gene: TRBJ2-7
clone size: .
CDR3 protein: CASSINGGGSHEQYF
CDR3 DNA: TGTGCCAGTAGTATAAACGGAGGAGGATCCCACGAGCAGTACTTC

CDR3 length: 15
V gene: TRBV10-3
D gene: TRBD1
J gene: TRBJ2-3
clone size: .
CDR3 protein: CAISESQGASDTQYF
CDR3 DNA: TGTGCCATCAGTGAGTCCCAGGGGGCCTCAGATACGCAGTATTTT

CDR3 length: 16
V gene: TRBV10-2
D gene: TRBD1
J gene: TRBJ2-1
clone size: .
CDR3 protein: CASRPLQGAVNNEQFF
CDR3 DNA: TGCGCCAGCAGGCCCCTGCAGGGGGCCGTTAACAATGAGCAGTTCTTC

CDR3 length: 11
V gene: TRBV10-2
D gene: .
J gene: TRBJ2-5
clone size: .
CDR3 protein: CASSPGETQYF
CDR3 DNA: TGCGCCAGCAGTCCAGGGGAGACCCAGTACTTC

CDR3 length: 14
V gene: TRBV30
D gene: TRBD1
J gene: TRBJ1-3
clone size: .
CDR3 protein: CAWTRQGSGNTIYF
CDR3 DNA: TGTGCCTGGACAAGACAGGGGTCTGGAAACACCATATATTTT

CDR3 length: 16
V gene: TRBV2
D gene: TRBD2
J gene: TRBJ2-1
clone size: .
CDR3 protein: CASSRASGGQYNEQFF
CDR3 DNA: TGTGCCAGCAGTCGGGCTAGCGGGGGGCAGTACAATGAGCAGTTCTTC

CDR3 length: 13
V gene: TRBV7-6
D gene: TRBD1
J gene: TRBJ2-5
clone size: .
CDR3 protein: CASKHRGLETQYF
CDR3 DNA: TGTGCCAGCAAGCACAGGGGTTTAGAGACCCAGTACTTC

CDR3 length: 11
V gene: TRBV6-5
D gene: .
J gene: TRBJ2-7
clone size: .
CDR3 protein: CATSARSEQYF
CDR3 DNA: TGTGCCACCTCCGCTAGATCCGAGCAGTACTTC

CDR3 length: 15
V gene: TRBV7-9
D gene: .
J gene: TRBJ1-5
clone size: .
CDR3 protein: CASSSTGSGNQPQHF
CDR3 DNA: TGTGCCAGCAGCTCAACAGGGAGTGGGAATCAGCCCCAGCATTTT

CDR3 length: 15
V gene: TRBV7-2
D gene: .
J gene: TRBJ1-1
clone size: .
CDR3 protein: CASSYKFRGNTEAFF
CDR3 DNA: TGTGCCAGCAGCTATAAGTTTCGGGGGAACACTGAAGCTTTCTTT

CDR3 length: 16
V gene: TRBV3-1/TRBV3-2
D gene: TRBD1
J gene: TRBJ1-4
clone size: .
CDR3 protein: CASSRGTGARGGKLFF
CDR3 DNA: TGTGCCAGCAGCCGAGGCACAGGGGCAAGAGGCGGAAAACTGTTTTTT

CDR3 length: 14
V gene: TRBV2
D gene: .
J gene: TRBJ2-7
clone size: .
CDR3 protein: CASSHDNYSYEQYF
CDR3 DNA: TGTGCCAGCAGCCACGACAATTACTCCTACGAGCAGTACTTC

CDR3 length: 15
V gene: TRBV15
D gene: .
J gene: TRBJ1-2
clone size: .
CDR3 protein: CATSRGSGTPNGYTF
CDR3 DNA: TGTGCCACCAGCAGGGGCTCCGGGACACCGAATGGCTACACCTTC

CDR3 length: 15
V gene: TRBV7-8
D gene: TRBD1
J gene: TRBJ1-5
clone size: .
CDR3 protein: CASSSTGNSNQPQHF
CDR3 DNA: TGTGCCAGCAGCTCGACAGGGAATAGCAATCAGCCCCAGCATTTT

CDR3 length: 15
V gene: TRBV6-5
D gene: .
J gene: TRBJ2-1
clone size: .
CDR3 protein: CASSFSGEVSREQFF
CDR3 DNA: TGTGCCAGCAGTTTCTCAGGGGAGGTGTCCCGCGAGCAGTTCTTC

CDR3 length: 16
V gene: TRBV4-3
D gene: .
J gene: TRBJ1-2
clone size: .
CDR3 protein: CASSQERGRPIYGYTF
CDR3 DNA: TGCGCCAGCAGCCAAGAGCGCGGGCGGCCGATCTATGGCTACACCTTC

CDR3 length: 13
V gene: TRBV5-4
D gene: .
J gene: TRBJ1-1
clone size: .
CDR3 protein: CASSLDRDTEAFF
CDR3 DNA: TGTGCCAGCAGCTTGGACAGGGACACTGAAGCTTTCTTT

CDR3 length: 13
V gene: TRBV3-1/TRBV3-2
D gene: .
J gene: TRBJ2-7
clone size: .
CDR3 protein: CASSQESQGRQYF
CDR3 DNA: TGTGCCAGCAGCCAAGAGTCCCAGGGTCGGCAGTACTTC

CDR3 length: 16
V gene: TRBV5-1
D gene: .
J gene: TRBJ2-5
clone size: .
CDR3 protein: CASSLVAGTPQETQYF
CDR3 DNA: TGCGCCAGCAGCTTGGTCGCAGGGACTCCCCAAGAGACCCAGTACTTC

CDR3 length: 16
V gene: TRBV7-6
D gene: TRBD2
J gene: TRBJ2-3
clone size: .
CDR3 protein: CASSLVLAGGTDTQYF
CDR3 DNA: TGTGCCAGCAGCTTAGTACTAGCGGGGGGCACAGATACGCAGTATTTT

CDR3 length: 13
V gene: TRBV5-1
D gene: TRBD1
J gene: TRBJ2-4
clone size: .
CDR3 protein: CASSPGQKNIQYF
CDR3 DNA: TGCGCCAGCAGCCCGGGACAGAAAAACATTCAGTACTTC

CDR3 length: 14
V gene: TRBV30
D gene: .
J gene: TRBJ1-5
clone size: once
CDR3 protein: CAWSNGGSNQPQHF
CDR3 DNA: TGTGCCTGGAGTAACGGCGGGAGCAATCAGCCCCAGCATTTT

CDR3 length: 15
V gene: TRBV18
D gene: TRBD2
J gene: TRBJ2-3
clone size: .
CDR3 protein: CASSPTSGSTDTQYF
CDR3 DNA: TGTGCCAGCTCACCAACTAGCGGTAGCACAGATACGCAGTATTTT

CDR3 length: 16
V gene: TRBV5-8
D gene: TRBD2
J gene: TRBJ2-7
clone size: once
CDR3 protein: CASSLFSGGMTYEQYF
CDR3 DNA: TGTGCCAGCAGCTTGTTCTCGGGGGGAATGACCTACGAGCAGTACTTC

CDR3 length: 12
V gene: TRBV29-1
D gene: .
J gene: TRBJ2-3
clone size: .
CDR3 protein: CSVGQITDTQYF
CDR3 DNA: TGCAGCGTTGGACAGATCACAGATACGCAGTATTTT

CDR3 length: 13
V gene: TRBV27
D gene: .
J gene: TRBJ2-7
clone size: .
CDR3 protein: CASSLARSYEQYF
CDR3 DNA: TGTGCCAGCAGTTTGGCTAGATCCTACGAGCAGTACTTC

CDR3 length: 15
V gene: TRBV7-9
D gene: .
J gene: TRBJ1-1
clone size: .
CDR3 protein: CASSLAPRGNTEAFF
CDR3 DNA: TGTGCCAGCAGCTTAGCTCCGCGGGGAAACACTGAAGCTTTCTTT

CDR3 length: 16
V gene: TRBV18
D gene: TRBD1
J gene: TRBJ1-1
clone size: .
CDR3 protein: CASSQKTGGGGTEAFF
CDR3 DNA: TGTGCCAGCTCACAGAAAACAGGGGGGGGAGGCACTGAAGCTTTCTTT

CDR3 length: 15
V gene: TRBV7-3
D gene: .
J gene: TRBJ2-2
clone size: .
CDR3 protein: CASSPGQGRAGELFF
CDR3 DNA: TGTGCCAGCAGCCCAGGGCAGGGAAGGGCCGGGGAGCTGTTTTTT

CDR3 length: 15
V gene: TRBV5-3
D gene: .
J gene: TRBJ1-1
clone size: .
CDR3 protein: CARSLRGHLNTEAFF
CDR3 DNA: TGTGCCAGAAGCCTAAGGGGACATTTGAACACTGAAGCTTTCTTT

CDR3 length: 15
V gene: TRBV3-1/TRBV3-2
D gene: .
J gene: TRBJ1-2
clone size: .
CDR3 protein: CASSQAPTENYGYTF
CDR3 DNA: TGTGCCAGCAGCCAAGCCCCGACAGAGAACTATGGCTACACCTTC

CDR3 length: 12
V gene: TRBV30
D gene: .
J gene: TRBJ2-1
clone size: .
CDR3 protein: CAWSPDTLGQFF
CDR3 DNA: TGTGCCTGGAGTCCCGACACCCTGGGGCAGTTCTTC

CDR3 length: 14
V gene: TRBV19
D gene: TRBD1
J gene: TRBJ1-1
clone size: .
CDR3 protein: CASTVTGGASEAFF
CDR3 DNA: TGTGCCAGTACCGTAACAGGGGGCGCGTCTGAAGCTTTCTTT

CDR3 length: 16
V gene: TRBV24-1
D gene: TRBD1
J gene: TRBJ2-2
clone size: .
CDR3 protein: CATSDPGQGGSGELFF
CDR3 DNA: TGTGCCACCAGTGATCCGGGACAGGGAGGTTCCGGGGAGCTGTTTTTT